The 9 T cell receptor beta chains reported below all come from one sample, sequenced in a study of T cell responses to AZD1222 COVID-19 vaccine. Clones were sequenced by immunoSEQ multiplex PCR, and TCRdb holds only the in-frame ones, with some missing. The sample includes 130,000 to 150,000 clones, about 86% seen only once; the top ten take roughly 5.1%. The source was peripheral blood, collected 28 days after the second AZD1222 dose. These receptors came from an adult who received the AZD1222 COVID-19 vaccine.

The CDR3 DNA sequence: TGTGCCAGCAGCCGGACCGGGGGTAGCGGGAGGAGCTCCTACAATGAGCAGTTCTTC. Its translation: CASSRTGGSGRSSYNEQFF. The V and J genes are TRBV5-4 and TRBJ2-1, with 10 nucleotides matching TRBD2. With V trimmed by 4 bases and J by 0 bases, 13 bases remained unmatched. This CDR3 contains 19 residues. Germline V gene lookup returns CDR1 SGHNT and CDR2 YYREEE (reference sequence).

As to this clone: A read error may account for a junction end that differs from germline. The chain carries TRBV7-8 and TRBJ1-2; D not certain. The germline CDR1 and CDR2 sequences are SGHVS and FQNEAQ. The CDR3 is made up of 12 amino acids. CDR3 nucleotide sequence: TGTGCCAGCAGCCCTCGAGGCGGGTATAGAGAGTTC. It yields the protein CASSPRGGYREF.

This chain links TRBV7-2 with TRBJ2-5; tentative D call: TRBD1 (5 bases). Germline CDR1 reads SGHTA; CDR2 reads FQGNSA. V was trimmed by 3 bases and J by 5 bases, leaving 10 bases between them. This CDR3 has 13 residues. The CDR3 protein is CASSFDSGETQYF. The CDR3 bases are TGTGCCAGCAGCTTTGACAGTGGGGAGACCCAGTACTTC.

The chain recombines TRBV6-6 with TRBJ1-2; perhaps TRBD1 as D (5 bases). This CDR3 is 16 amino acids long. The ends were cut back, 4 bases at V and 2 bases at J, with 17 bases in the middle. The germline V gene encodes CDR1 MNHNY and CDR2 SVGAGI (reference sequence). CDR3 loop: CASSSLGGNENYGYTF. DNA of the CDR3: TGTGCCAGCAGTTCCCTCGGGGGGAATGAGAACTATGGCTACACCTTC.

This clone has only one observation. The V call is TRBV27, the J call TRBJ1-1; D gene uncertain. The CDR3 is 15 residues long. V lost 5 bases, J lost 5 bases, and 18 bases lay in between. CDR1 is MNHEY, CDR2 SMNVEV, per germline (reference sequence). CDR3 loop: CASSPRRSVGTEAFF. The CDR3 DNA is TGTGCCAGCAGTCCCCGACGGTCGGTGGGAACTGAAGCTTTCTTT.

The V and J genes are TRBV5-4 and TRBJ1-2; the D is unclear. Trimming cost V 3 bases and J 4 bases, with 13 bases left between them. The CDR3 is 14 amino acids. From germline, CDR1 is SGHNT and CDR2 YYREEE (reference sequence). The CDR3 is CASSSGSATYGYTF. CDR3 nucleotides: TGTGCCAGCAGCTCAGGTTCAGCGACCTATGGCTACACCTTC.

The chain has TRBV11-2 and TRBJ1-2, with D possibly TRBD1 on 5 matching bases. In germline, CDR1 is SGHAT, CDR2 FQNNGV. This CDR3 is 17 amino acids long. Trimming left V 6 bases short and J 3 bases short, with 23 bases between. The chain's CDR3 is CASSGDPRRQLDYGYTF. Here the CDR3 DNA reads TGTGCCAGCAGTGGGGACCCTAGGAGACAACTTGACTATGGCTACACCTTC.

The count of this clone is one. This chain connects TRBV12-3 or TRBV12-4 to TRBJ1-2; TRBD1 is a possible D gene (6 bases). The CDR3 runs 10 residues. V dropped 5 bases and J dropped 13 bases, with 11 bases sitting between them. CDR3 region: CASSRTATTF. The CDR3 nucleotides read TGTGCCAGCAGTCGGACAGCTACCACCTTC.

This chain joins TRBV4-1 and TRBJ2-5; 7 bases fit TRBD2. Germline CDR1 and CDR2: MGHRA and YSYEKL. V shed 4 bases and J 5 bases; nucleotides not matched to a gene: 13. There are 16 residues in the CDR3. CDR3 nucleotides: TGCGCCAGCAGCCCAGCGTCGGGCGGGGGAAGGGAGACCCAGTACTTC. Translated: CASSPASGGGRETQYF.